This T cell receptor beta chain was identified in a study of shared clonotypes between healthy human individuals. Study information: Per donor, CD8 memory used one plate, CD8 naive used two, CD4 memory used three and CD4 naive used three.

CD4+ cells underwent separation, giving CD45RA+ naive and CD45RA-negative memory subsets. Study findings and constraints: Naive CD4 clonotypes were shared across a few donors at roughly 5%.

Data came from immunoSEQ multiplex PCR; TCRdb stores just in-frame clones and leaves some out. The profile shows over a million clones, under 99% of them singletons. A remark on this clone: Its target is unknown.

This CDR3 contains 15 residues. Per the germline V gene, CDR1 is SGHTA and CDR2 is FQGNSA. Trimming removed 0 bases from V and 2 bases from J, with 11 bases in between. Source material: naive CD4+ T cells sorted from blood. Stated subset: CD45RA+ positively selected. The receptor comes from a young man in good health. The V and J genes are TRBV7-2 and TRBJ2-7; D remains ambiguous. CDR3 amino acids: CASSLAGDTAYEQYF. The CDR3 bases are TGTGCCAGCAGCTTAGCCGGCGATACTGCCTACGAGCAGTACTTC.